The TCR beta chain described here comes from a study of cytotoxic CD8 clonotypes in ibrutinib-treated CLL. Study-wide context: Patient counts were over 9 relapsed/refractory, more than 14 treatment-naive and 17 IGHV unmutated. Once treatment had gone on for a median of around eleven months, range 6 to 36, response samples were drawn.

Note on this clone: The junction departs from germline at one end; a sequencing error may be responsible.

CDR1 and CDR2 (germline): SGHDT, YYEEEE. The CDR3 contains 12 residues. TCR beta libraries used about 2.2 micrograms of genomic DNA from cryopreserved PBMCs. Sequencing was performed with immunoSEQ multiplex PCR; in TCRdb, only in-frame clones are kept and a portion is missing. This table has 97,000 or so clones, 70% to 85% appearing once. The chain carries TRBV5-6 and TRBJ2-1, with a possible D match to TRBD1 (5 bases). The sample was PBMCs, taken after 12 months of ibrutinib treatment. The sequence was obtained from a human donor with chronic lymphocytic leukemia. In nucleotides, the CDR3 is TGTGCCATGTCGCAGGGTTACACTGAGCAGTTCTTC. Translated, it gives CAMSQGYTEQFF. The full variable domain, rest sourced from reference TRBV5-6 and TRBJ2-1, is DAGVTQSPTHLIKTRGQQVTLRCSPKSGHDTVSWYQQALGQGPQFIFQYYEEEERQRGNFPDRFSGHQFPNYSSELNVNALLLGDSALYLCAMSQGYTEQFFGPGTRLTVL.